This T cell receptor (beta chain) comes out of a study of blood T cell repertoires in COVID-19. In the authors' methods: Quantification of nucleated cells was approximated via reference gene primer amplification. The table came from immunoSEQ multiplex PCR; TCRdb's copy has only in-frame clones and leaves some out. V and J calls and clone size are copied from that table; D and trimming were computed from the DNA. Among over 100,000 clones listed, about 84% were seen once. The TCR sequence derives from a woman aged 55 to 70 with acute or convalescent COVID-19. The sample was peripheral blood.

The CDR3 DNA is TGTGCCAGCTCACCACCGGGTCAGGGGTTGAACACTGAAGCTTTCTTT. It translates to CASSPPGQGLNTEAFF. V is TRBV18 and J is TRBJ1-1; D possibly corresponds to TRBD1 (6 bases). Germline CDR1 is KGHSH and CDR2 is LQKENI. The CDR3 spans 16 residues. V shed 0 bases and J shed 0 bases, with 11 bases lying between them.